What follows are 31 T cell receptor beta chains derived from one specimen sequenced in a study of shared clonotypes between healthy human individuals. Sequencing used immunoSEQ multiplex PCR; TCRdb keeps in-frame clones, though not all of them. The sample consists of around 1,000,000 clones, 60% to 85% of them appearing once. The sample was memory CD4+ T cells from PBMCs. Subset defined: CD45RA-negative fraction. These receptors originate from a man between 18 and 29 years old in good health. Some clones in this sample may be carry-over from other donors' samples.

This rearrangement joins TRBV7-2 to TRBJ2-5; D is uncertain. Germline assignment: CDR1 SGHTA and CDR2 FQGNSA. Trimming took 3 bases from V and 1 from J, leaving 9 bases between them. The CDR3 contains 14 residues. CDR3 sequence reads: CASSLAWSQETQYF. Written as DNA, the CDR3 is TGTGCCAGCAGCTTGGCTTGGTCCCAAGAGACCCAGTACTTC.

V usage is TRBV2 and J usage is TRBJ1-1, with D maybe TRBD1 (6 bases). This CDR3 has 14 residues. V shed 6 bases and J shed 6 bases, with 17 bases lying between them. Germline CDR1 is SNHLY and CDR2 is FYNNEI. The CDR3 sequence: CASSPMTGGSEAFF. The CDR3 bases are TGTGCCAGCAGCCCCATGACAGGTGGATCTGAAGCTTTCTTT.

The chain links TRBV30 to TRBJ1-4; D is unresolved. The germline CDR1 and CDR2 sequences are GTSNPN and SVGIG (reference sequence). The CDR3 covers 14 residues. Trimming removed 2 bases at V and 5 bases at J, with 12 bases between. The CDR3: CAWSKFSQNEKLFF. The CDR3 DNA reads TGTGCCTGGAGTAAGTTTTCCCAGAATGAAAAACTGTTTTTT.

This chain joins TRBV4-1 and TRBJ1-2; TRBD1 matches 8 bases. Germline V gene sequence: CDR1 MGHRA, CDR2 YSYEKL. This CDR3 comprises 15 residues. Germline trimming cut 2 bases from V and 4 bases from J; bases unmatched to any gene: 6. CDR3 in amino acids: CASSQSGTGFYGYTF. In DNA form, the CDR3 reads TGCGCCAGCAGCCAATCAGGGACAGGATTCTATGGCTACACCTTC.

The chain links TRBV7-9 to TRBJ2-5, with D unclear. The CDR3 is 12 residues long. Trimming took 5 bases from V and 5 from J, leaving 9 bases between them. Germline assignment: CDR1 SEHNR and CDR2 FQNEAQ (reference sequence). The CDR3 coding sequence is TGTGCCAGCAGCGGTAAAGGGGAGACCCAGTACTTC. This sequence encodes CASSGKGETQYF.

This clone was detected many times. The V and J genes are TRBV29-1 and TRBJ2-1; the D gene could be TRBD1 or TRBD2 (5 bases each). CDR1 is SQVTM and CDR2 is ANQGSEA in the germline V gene. V dropped 7 bases and J dropped 6 bases, with 22 bases sitting between them. The CDR3 loop spans 15 amino acids. CDR3 coding DNA: TGCAGCGCAAACTCTGGATGGGGGATGGGCAATGAGCAGTTCTTC. This gives the protein CSANSGWGMGNEQFF.

The genes are TRBV28 and TRBJ2-4; D remains ambiguous. Trimming left V 1 base short and J 2 bases short, with 12 bases between. The CDR3 covers 16 residues. The V gene's germline CDR1 is MDHEN and CDR2 SYDVKM. CDR3 in amino acids: CASSLLYSGPKNIQYF. CDR3 nucleotides: TGTGCCAGCAGTTTATTGTATTCCGGGCCCAAAAACATTCAGTACTTC.

V usage is TRBV19 and J usage is TRBJ2-4, with D possibly matching TRBD2 (7 bases). The V gene lost 8 bases and the J gene lost 1 base, with 18 bases spanning the gap. This CDR3 comprises 16 residues. The germline gives CDR1 LNHDA, CDR2 SQIVND (reference sequence). This CDR3 is CASRGGGKAAKNIQYF. CDR3 coding DNA: TGTGCCAGTCGAGGGGGAGGGAAAGCTGCCAAAAACATTCAGTACTTC.

The chain recombines TRBV28 with TRBJ1-2; D may be TRBD1 (5 bases). The V end lost 3 bases, the J end lost 3 bases, and 14 bases lay between the germline ends. CDR1 is MDHEN, CDR2 SYDVKM, per germline. This CDR3 comprises 15 residues. CDR3 nucleotide sequence: TGTGCCAGCAGTTTCCCCCGACAGCGAGACTATGGCTACACCTTC. Its protein is CASSFPRQRDYGYTF.

The rearrangement uses TRBV28 and TRBJ1-5, with D possibly being TRBD1 (5 bases). The CDR3 length is 15 residues. V was trimmed by 4 bases and J by 8 bases, leaving 18 bases between them. Germline lookup yields CDR1 MDHEN and CDR2 SYDVKM. Written as DNA, the CDR3 is TGTGCCAGCAGTTCTATCCGGGACCGTTTGAAGCCCCAGCATTTT. Translation gives CASSSIRDRLKPQHF.

The chain combines TRBV7-8 with TRBJ2-1; 8 bases are a match to TRBD2. V trimming: 5 bases; J trimming: 12 bases; junction bases outside the gene matches: 15. This CDR3 spans 15 amino acids. Germline CDR1 SGHVS, CDR2 FQNEAQ. The CDR3 region has the DNA TGTGCCAGCAGCCCCCTGGCGGGAGGAACGGTAGGGCAGTTCTTC. Translation: CASSPLAGGTVGQFF.

This clone came up once. The rearrangement joins TRBV7-2 to TRBJ2-6, with D perhaps matching TRBD2 (5 bases). CDR3 length equals 11 residues. The ends were cut back, 9 bases at V and 7 bases at J, with 7 bases in the middle. Germline lookup yields CDR1 SGHTA and CDR2 FQGNSA. This CDR3 is CASEGANVLTF. The CDR3 region has the DNA TGTGCCAGTGAGGGAGCCAACGTCCTGACTTTC.

The rearrangement links TRBV11-3 to TRBJ1-2; D gene ambiguous. From germline, CDR1 is SGHNT and CDR2 YENEEA. This CDR3 comprises 14 residues. V gave up 4 bases and J gave up 6 bases, with 15 bases separating them. Here the CDR3 DNA reads TGTGCCAGCAGCTCAGTCGACCCTGGGCATGGCTACACCTTC. It specifies CASSSVDPGHGYTF.

V gene TRBV10-3 combines with J gene TRBJ2-1; 9 bases are shared with TRBD1. In germline, CDR1 is ENHRY, CDR2 SYGVKD. The CDR3 contains 15 residues. V gave up 2 bases and J gave up 10 bases; unmatched junction bases: 9. The CDR3 coding sequence is TGTGCCATCAGTGAGGCCGGGACAGGGAAATGGGAGCAGTTCTTC. This codes for CAISEAGTGKWEQFF.

The V call is TRBV19, the J call TRBJ1-2; D is uncertain. The CDR3 consists of 16 residues. V lost 0 bases, J lost 8 bases, and 19 bases lay in between. CDR1 LNHDA and CDR2 SQIVND come from the germline V gene (reference sequence). DNA for the CDR3: TGTGCCAGTAGTATAGATCACGTCCGGGCCCCTCGGGGCTACACCTTC. Encoded protein: CASSIDHVRAPRGYTF.

The chain carries TRBV11-2 and TRBJ2-5; 8 bases map to TRBD1. CDR3 length: 15 residues. CDR1 is SGHAT, CDR2 FQNNGV, per germline. The V segment lost 1 base and the J segment 1 base; nucleotides outside the gene matches: 2. The CDR3 DNA reads TGTGCCAGCAGCTTAGGTACAGGGGGCCAAGAGACCCAGTACTTC. This encodes CASSLGTGGQETQYF.

The sample holds a few counts of this clone. The gene calls are TRBV29-1 and TRBJ1-1; D gene unclear. The germline V gene encodes CDR1 SQVTM and CDR2 ANQGSEA. The CDR3 consists of 13 residues. The V and J ends lost 3 bases and 0 bases respectively, with 8 bases between them. CDR3 residues: CSVEEDLNTEAFF. The CDR3 DNA follows: TGCAGCGTTGAGGAGGATTTGAACACTGAAGCTTTCTTT.

CDR3 nucleotides: TGTGCCAGCAGCGCCGGGACTAGCGGGAGCATCTACTACAATGAGCAGTTCTTC. This sequence encodes CASSAGTSGSIYYNEQFF. The chain uses TRBV9 and TRBJ2-1; 14 bases map to TRBD2. The CDR3 loop spans 18 amino acids. Germline V gene sequence: CDR1 SGDLS, CDR2 YYNGEE. J was trimmed by 3 bases and V by 3 bases; bases with no gene match: 8. Full variable domain (rest looked up from reference TRBV9 and TRBJ2-1): DSGVTQTPKHLITATGQRVTLRCSPRSGDLSVYWYQQSLDQGLQFLIQYYNGEERAKGNILERFSAQQFPDLHSELNLSSLELGDSALYFCASSAGTSGSIYYNEQFFGPGTRLTVL.

V gene TRBV7-9 combines with J gene TRBJ1-1, with D possibly matching TRBD1 (5 bases). Germline V gene lookup returns CDR1 SEHNR and CDR2 FQNEAQ (reference sequence). V shed 2 bases and J shed 0 bases, with 10 bases lying between them. The CDR3 sequence is 15 residues long. DNA of the CDR3: TGTGCCAGCAGCTTAACAGGCGGAATGAACACTGAAGCTTTCTTT. Its protein product is CASSLTGGMNTEAFF.

With regard to this clone: One end of the junction does not line up with germline, which may come from a read error. The chain has TRBV5-6 and TRBJ1-2; 8 bases map to TRBD1. The CDR3 spans 12 residues. The germline gives CDR1 SGHDT, CDR2 YYEEEE. The CDR3 sequence: CASSKTGVVDPF. CDR3 DNA: TGTGCCAGCAGCAAGACAGGGGTCGTCGACCCCTTC. Looking up the rest from reference TRBV5-6 and TRBJ1-2 gives the full variable domain: DAGVTQSPTHLIKTRGQQVTLRCSPKSGHDTVSWYQQALGQGPQFIFQYYEEEERQRGNFPDRFSGHQFPNYSSELNVNALLLGDSALYLCASSKTGVVDPFGSGTRLTVV.

V is TRBV29-1 and J is TRBJ1-4; D is unresolved. The CDR3 is 14 residues long. V shed 5 bases and J shed 4 bases, with 14 bases lying between them. Germline CDR1 is SQVTM and CDR2 is ANQGSEA. CDR3 bases: TGCAGCGTTCGAAACCGCGGACTTAATGAAAAACTGTTTTTT. This sequence encodes CSVRNRGLNEKLFF.

This chain links TRBV7-2 with TRBJ1-1; D uncertain. This CDR3 region has 13 residues. CDR1 is SGHTA and CDR2 is FQGNSA in the germline V gene. V was pared by 5 bases and J by 0 bases, with 7 bases between. The CDR3 reads CASSPSMNTEAFF. CDR3 DNA sequence: TGTGCCAGCAGCCCCTCTATGAACACTGAAGCTTTCTTT.

The chain combines TRBV11-2 with TRBJ2-1, with 10 bases identical to TRBD2. Germline loops: CDR1 SGHAT, CDR2 FQNNGV. This CDR3 has 19 amino acids. V lost 2 bases, J lost 0 bases, and 10 bases stayed unmatched. The CDR3 here is CASSLHSSGRATSYNEQFF. CDR3 DNA sequence: TGTGCCAGCAGCTTACACTCTAGCGGGAGAGCTACCTCCTACAATGAGCAGTTCTTC.

This clone came up many times. The V gene is TRBV5-4, the J gene TRBJ2-7; no definite D call. Trimming removed 0 bases from V and 0 bases from J, with 10 bases in between. The germline V gene has CDR1 SGHNT and CDR2 YYREEE (reference sequence). The CDR3 consists of 15 residues. CDR3 amino acids: CASSLGGSLSYEQYF. The CDR3 coding sequence is TGTGCCAGCAGCTTGGGTGGCAGCCTCTCCTACGAGCAGTACTTC.

Only a few counts were recorded for this clone. This chain links TRBV2 with TRBJ2-7; TRBD1 is a possible D gene (5 bases). The CDR3 loop spans 16 amino acids. Germline V CDR1 and CDR2: SNHLY, FYNNEI. With 0 bases removed from V and 6 bases from J, the gap between germline ends came to 18 bases. The CDR3 protein is CASSEAQVGRPVEQYF. In DNA form, the CDR3 reads TGTGCCAGCAGTGAAGCGCAGGTGGGGCGCCCAGTCGAGCAGTACTTC.

The V gene is TRBV28, the J gene TRBJ2-7; 9 nucleotides align to TRBD1. The germline CDR1 and CDR2 sequences are MDHEN and SYDVKM. This CDR3 is built from 14 residues. With V trimmed by 4 bases and J by 3 bases, 4 bases remained unmatched. Here the CDR3 reads CASSSGQGIYEQYF. CDR3 DNA: TGTGCCAGCAGTTCGGGACAGGGAATCTACGAGCAGTACTTC. Full variable domain (outside the CDR3, taken from reference TRBV28 and TRBJ2-7): DVKVTQSSRYLVKRTGEKVFLECVQDMDHENMFWYRQDPGLGLRLIYFSYDVKMKEKGDIPEGYSVSREKKERFSLILESASTNQTSMYLCASSSGQGIYEQYFGPGTRLTVT.

The rearrangement uses TRBV5-1 and TRBJ2-1; D possibly uses TRBD1 or TRBD2 (6 bases each). The CDR3 is 15 residues long. Germline CDR1 is SGHRS and CDR2 is YFSETQ. Between the trimmed V and J ends, which lost 0 bases and 4 bases, there was a span of 11 bases. The CDR3 is CASSLGGTQYNEQFF. In DNA, the CDR3 is TGCGCCAGCAGCTTGGGCGGGACACAATACAATGAGCAGTTCTTC.

Note on this clone: Sequence at one end of the junction differs from germline and may be a read error. V and J are TRBV28 and TRBJ1-2, with D unresolved. Germline lookup yields CDR1 MDHEN and CDR2 SYDVKM. CDR3 length: 18 residues. CDR3 sequence: CTSSLSGPRTPVGYGYTF. The CDR3 nucleotides read TGTACCAGCAGCTTGAGTGGGCCCCGGACGCCGGTTGGCTATGGCTACACCTTC.

The sample holds a few counts of this clone. V usage is TRBV6-6 and J usage is TRBJ1-2; tentatively, D is TRBD1 (5 bases). This CDR3 spans 14 amino acids. V lost 4 bases and J 7 bases, leaving 16 bases between the germline ends. The germline V gene encodes CDR1 MNHNY and CDR2 SVGAGI (reference sequence). Here the CDR3 reads CASSFDLLGLGYTF. CDR3 in DNA: TGTGCCAGCAGTTTCGACCTTCTGGGGCTTGGCTACACCTTC.

V usage is TRBV28 and J usage is TRBJ1-1; perhaps TRBD1 as D (5 bases). CDR1 MDHEN and CDR2 SYDVKM come from the germline V gene. Between the trimmed V and J ends, which lost 2 bases and 1 base, there was a span of 8 bases. CDR3 size: 14 residues. CDR3 protein: CASSLGGPNTEAFF. In DNA form, the CDR3 reads TGTGCCAGCAGTTTAGGGGGTCCGAACACTGAAGCTTTCTTT.

The chain employs TRBV7-2 and TRBJ1-1; D gene unclear. The CDR3 covers 14 residues. The germline V gene has CDR1 SGHTA and CDR2 FQGNSA. The V gene lost 2 bases and the J gene lost 0 bases, with 7 bases spanning the gap. The CDR3 loop is CASSLTALNTEAFF. The DNA of the CDR3 is TGTGCCAGCAGCTTAACAGCCTTGAACACTGAAGCTTTCTTT. Together with reference TRBV7-2 and TRBJ1-1, the CDR3 gives the full variable domain: GAGVSQSPSNKVTEKGKDVELRCDPISGHTALYWYRQSLGQGLEFLIYFQGNSAPDKSGLPSDRFSAERTGGSVSTLTIQRTQQEDSAVYLCASSLTALNTEAFFGQGTRLTVV.